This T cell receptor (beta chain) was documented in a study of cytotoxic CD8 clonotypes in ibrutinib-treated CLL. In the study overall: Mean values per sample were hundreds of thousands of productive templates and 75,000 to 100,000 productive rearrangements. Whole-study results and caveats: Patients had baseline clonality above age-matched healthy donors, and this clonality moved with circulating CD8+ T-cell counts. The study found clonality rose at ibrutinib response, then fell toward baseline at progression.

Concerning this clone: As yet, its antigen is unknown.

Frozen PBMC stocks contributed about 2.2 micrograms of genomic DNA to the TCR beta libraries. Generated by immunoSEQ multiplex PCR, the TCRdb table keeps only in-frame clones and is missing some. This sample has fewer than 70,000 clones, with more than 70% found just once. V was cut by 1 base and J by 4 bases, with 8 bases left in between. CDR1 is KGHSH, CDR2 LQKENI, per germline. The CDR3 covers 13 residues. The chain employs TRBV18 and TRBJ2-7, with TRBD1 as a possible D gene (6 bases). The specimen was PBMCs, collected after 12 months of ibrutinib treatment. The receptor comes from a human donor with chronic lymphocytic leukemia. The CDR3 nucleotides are TGTGCCAGCTCACCACGGGACACTTACGAGCAGTACTTC. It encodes CASSPRDTYEQYF. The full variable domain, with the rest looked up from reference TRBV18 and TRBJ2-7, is NAGVMQNPRHLVRRRGQEARLRCSPMKGHSHVYWYRQLPEEGLKFMVYLQKENIIDESGMPKERFSAEFPKEGPSILRIQQVVRGDSAAYFCASSPRDTYEQYFGPGTRLTVT.